This is a list of T cell receptor beta chains from one sample in a study of cytomegalovirus exposure and HLA in healthy donors. Generated by immunoSEQ multiplex PCR, the TCRdb table keeps only in-frame clones and is missing some. The specimen's table records about 64,000 clones. The sample consisted of PBMCs. These receptors all stem from a woman aged 18-29 years in good health and CMV-seronegative. CDR3s include the opening cysteine and the closing phenylalanine or tryptophan. The order of the fields is D gene, J gene, clone size, V gene, CDR3 DNA, CDR3 protein. The D gene is left open where the match is weak. Expanded clones get a size class; other rows say once, few or many, or leave the size out.

D: NA
J: TRBJ1-2
size: NA
V: TRBV18
DNA: TGTGCCAGCTCACCCCAGACAGAGAACTATGGCTACACCTTC
CDR3: CASSPQTENYGYTF

D: NA
J: TRBJ1-2
size: NA
V: TRBV9
DNA: TGTGCCAGTGGACGGCAGGGTGAAAACTATGGCTACACCTTC
CDR3: CASGRQGENYGYTF

D: TRBD1
J: TRBJ2-7
size: NA
V: TRBV19
DNA: TGTGCCAGTAGAAGCAACAGGGGCCGGTTATACGAGCAGTACTTC
CDR3: CASRSNRGRLYEQYF

D: TRBD1
J: TRBJ2-7
size: NA
V: TRBV30
DNA: TGTGCCTGGGATATTCGGGACAGGGGGCGGTACGAGCAGTACTTC
CDR3: CAWDIRDRGRYEQYF

D: NA
J: TRBJ1-1
size: NA
V: TRBV29-1
DNA: TGCAGCGCCGAAACAGGTGCGGGAGAAGCTTTCTTT
CDR3: CSAETGAGEAFF

D: TRBD1
J: TRBJ2-2
size: NA
V: TRBV5-1
DNA: TGCGCCAGCAGCCCCGGACAGGGTTACACCGGGGAGCTGTTTTTT
CDR3: CASSPGQGYTGELFF

D: TRBD1
J: TRBJ1-2
size: NA
V: TRBV6-5
DNA: TGTGCCAGCAGTTACTCGATAGTGACAGGGCTCTATGGCTACACCTTC
CDR3: CASSYSIVTGLYGYTF

D: TRBD1
J: TRBJ2-7
size: NA
V: TRBV2
DNA: TGTGCCAGCAGTGAATCCGGGACAGGCGCCTACGAGCAGTACTTC
CDR3: CASSESGTGAYEQYF

D: NA
J: TRBJ1-1
size: NA
V: TRBV19
DNA: TGTGCCAGTTGTCAGGGGAACACTGAAGCTTTCTTT
CDR3: CASCQGNTEAFF

D: TRBD1
J: TRBJ1-6
size: NA
V: TRBV6-5
DNA: TGTGCCAGCAGTTACTCCGGACAGGGAAATTCACCCCTCCACTTT
CDR3: CASSYSGQGNSPLHF

D: NA
J: TRBJ2-3
size: NA
V: TRBV29-1
DNA: TGCAGCGTTGAACTAGGGGAAGCCAACCATTTT
CDR3: CSVELGEANHF

D: TRBD1
J: TRBJ1-2
size: NA
V: TRBV2
DNA: TGTGCCAGCAGCCTGGAGTGGGGCAGGGGGCATGGCTACACCTTC
CDR3: CASSLEWGRGHGYTF

D: NA
J: TRBJ1-1
size: NA
V: TRBV30
DNA: TGTGCCGGGTCCCTTTTTACGAGGGGGACTGAAGCTTTCTTT
CDR3: CAGSLFTRGTEAFF

D: TRBD2
J: TRBJ2-3
size: NA
V: TRBV5-5
DNA: TGTGCCAGCAGCCCCCAACTAGCGGGACGTGCCGGTACGCAGTATTTT
CDR3: CASSPQLAGRAGTQYF

D: TRBD1
J: TRBJ2-7
size: NA
V: TRBV18
DNA: TGTGCCAGTTCCGAGGGACAGGGCGAGCAGTACTTC
CDR3: CASSEGQGEQYF

D: NA
J: TRBJ2-2
size: NA
V: TRBV5-1
DNA: TGCGCCAGCAGCTATCGGGGGGCAGTCACCGGGGAGCTGTTTTTT
CDR3: CASSYRGAVTGELFF

D: NA
J: TRBJ1-2
size: NA
V: TRBV19
DNA: TGTGCCAGTACCTTAAGCGGCAGGGGAACTGGCTACACCTTC
CDR3: CASTLSGRGTGYTF

D: NA
J: TRBJ1-4
size: NA
V: TRBV6-5
DNA: TGTGCCAGCAGTTATGTGGGGAGAGAGTTTTTT
CDR3: CASSYVGREFF

D: TRBD1
J: TRBJ2-6
size: NA
V: TRBV30
DNA: TGTGCCTGGAGTAGGACAGGACTCTCTGGGGCCAACGTCCTGACTTTC
CDR3: CAWSRTGLSGANVLTF

D: NA
J: TRBJ2-7
size: NA
V: TRBV5-8
DNA: TGTGCCAGCAACGTGGGGGGAGTTTCCCGCGAGCAGTACTTC
CDR3: CASNVGGVSREQYF

D: NA
J: TRBJ1-2
size: NA
V: TRBV6-1
DNA: TGTGCCAGCAGACAGGGTGGTGGCTATGGCTACACCTTC
CDR3: CASRQGGGYGYTF

D: NA
J: TRBJ2-7
size: NA
V: TRBV4-1
DNA: TGCGCCAGCAGCCAAGATCTAGGTGCCTACGAGCAGTACTTC
CDR3: CASSQDLGAYEQYF

D: TRBD2
J: TRBJ2-1
size: NA
V: TRBV18
DNA: TGTGCCAGCTCACCTAGAGGCGGGAGCGGCAATGAGCAGTTCTTC
CDR3: CASSPRGGSGNEQFF

D: TRBD2
J: TRBJ2-5
size: NA
V: TRBV5-1
DNA: TGCGCCAGCAGCCGGGGGACTAGCGGGAGGGCGCAGGAGAACCAGTACTTC
CDR3: CASSRGTSGRAQENQYF

D: NA
J: TRBJ1-5
size: NA
V: TRBV30
DNA: TGTGCCTGGAGTGTACAGGGAGCCCAGGGGAAGCCCCAGCATTTT
CDR3: CAWSVQGAQGKPQHF

D: NA
J: TRBJ2-7
size: NA
V: TRBV5-1
DNA: TGCGCCAGCAGCTTGGGAAAGGGGTCCTACGAGCAGTACTTC
CDR3: CASSLGKGSYEQYF

D: TRBD1
J: TRBJ2-7
size: NA
V: TRBV5-4
DNA: TGTGCCAGCAGCCAGGACAGGGCATCTCTCTACGAGCAGTACTTC
CDR3: CASSQDRASLYEQYF

D: TRBD1
J: TRBJ1-2
size: NA
V: TRBV5-6
DNA: TGTGCCAGCAGCTCCTGGGGACAGGGCGTATATGGCTACACCTTC
CDR3: CASSSWGQGVYGYTF

D: TRBD2
J: TRBJ2-7
size: NA
V: TRBV19
DNA: TGTGCCAGTAGTAGTTTGACTAGCGGGACTGACAACTACGAGCAGTACTTC
CDR3: CASSSLTSGTDNYEQYF

D: TRBD1
J: TRBJ2-1
size: NA
V: TRBV29-1
DNA: TGCAGCGGGGAACTACGAACCGGGACAGGGGACAATGAGCAGTTCTTC
CDR3: CSGELRTGTGDNEQFF

D: NA
J: TRBJ2-7
size: NA
V: TRBV13
DNA: TGTGCCAGCAGCACCGGGACTTCCTACGAGCAGTACTTC
CDR3: CASSTGTSYEQYF

D: TRBD2
J: TRBJ2-3
size: NA
V: TRBV6-5
DNA: TGTGCCAGCACCCGCCGACTAGCGGGGGATACGCAGTATTTT
CDR3: CASTRRLAGDTQYF

D: NA
J: TRBJ2-2
size: NA
V: TRBV10-2
DNA: TGCGCCAGCAGTGAACAGAACACCGGGGAGCTGTTTTTT
CDR3: CASSEQNTGELFF

D: NA
J: TRBJ1-1
size: NA
V: TRBV19
DNA: TGTGCGAGTAACCGGTCACCGAACACTGAAGCTTTCTTT
CDR3: CASNRSPNTEAFF

D: NA
J: TRBJ1-1
size: NA
V: TRBV6-1
DNA: TGTGCCAGCACCACAGGGACCACTGAAGCTTTCTTT
CDR3: CASTTGTTEAFF

D: TRBD1
J: TRBJ2-1
size: NA
V: TRBV7-6
DNA: TGTGCCAGCAGTTCCGTCGGACAGGGACCCAACAATGAGCAGTTCTTC
CDR3: CASSSVGQGPNNEQFF

D: NA
J: TRBJ2-7
size: NA
V: TRBV12-5
DNA: TGTGCTAGTGGTTTGGGAGGCCCAGGGCAGGAGCAGTACTTC
CDR3: CASGLGGPGQEQYF

D: TRBD2
J: TRBJ2-1
size: NA
V: TRBV9
DNA: TGTGCCAGCAGCGACGGGGGGGCCGGCTACAATGAGCAGTTCTTC
CDR3: CASSDGGAGYNEQFF

D: TRBD1
J: TRBJ2-5
size: NA
V: TRBV7-6
DNA: TGTGCCAGCAGCTTAGGGTCGGGTAGGGGGCTGGGAGAGACCCAGTACTTC
CDR3: CASSLGSGRGLGETQYF

D: TRBD1
J: TRBJ1-2
size: NA
V: TRBV5-1
DNA: TGCGCCAGCAGCTCTGCCGGGACAGGGGACCCCTATGGCTACACCTTC
CDR3: CASSSAGTGDPYGYTF

D: TRBD1
J: TRBJ2-7
size: NA
V: TRBV25-1
DNA: TGTGCCAGCAGTGAATGGGGACAGGGGACCTACGAGCAGTACTTC
CDR3: CASSEWGQGTYEQYF

D: NA
J: TRBJ1-1
size: medium-sized
V: TRBV7-9
DNA: TGTGCCAGCAGCGCCGTCCAGGGTAGGTACACTGAAGCTTTCTTT
CDR3: CASSAVQGRYTEAFF

D: NA
J: TRBJ2-7
size: NA
V: TRBV9
DNA: TGTGCCAGCAGCGTAGAAGGGGGGGCCTTCTGGGAGCAGTACTTC
CDR3: CASSVEGGAFWEQYF

D: NA
J: TRBJ2-1
size: NA
V: TRBV14
DNA: TGTGCCAGCAGCCTAGTAACTGAGCAGTTCTTC
CDR3: CASSLVTEQFF

D: TRBD2
J: TRBJ2-5
size: NA
V: TRBV4-1
DNA: TGCGCCAGCAGCCAAAGTACAGCGGGAGCAGGGGAGACCCAGTACTTC
CDR3: CASSQSTAGAGETQYF

D: NA
J: TRBJ2-3
size: NA
V: TRBV5-1
DNA: TGCGCCAGCAGCCAAGGGGAGGTAGACACAGATACGCAGTATTTT
CDR3: CASSQGEVDTDTQYF

D: NA
J: TRBJ2-5
size: NA
V: TRBV23-1
DNA: TGCGCCAGCAGTCAATCGTGGAGGGGGCGCAAAGAGACCCAGTACTTC
CDR3: CASSQSWRGRKETQYF

D: NA
J: TRBJ1-3
size: NA
V: TRBV15
DNA: TGTGCCACCAGCAGAGTCCGGGTAGTCACTGGAAACACCATATATTTT
CDR3: CATSRVRVVTGNTIYF

D: NA
J: TRBJ2-5
size: NA
V: TRBV11-2
DNA: TGTGCCAGCACCCCCCCCGTGGAGACCCAGTACTTC
CDR3: CASTPPVETQYF

D: NA
J: TRBJ2-2
size: NA
V: TRBV15
DNA: TGTGCCACCAGCAGAGGTTCGGGGACTCACACCGGGGAGCTGTTTTTT
CDR3: CATSRGSGTHTGELFF

D: TRBD1
J: TRBJ2-7
size: NA
V: TRBV6-6
DNA: TGTGCCAGCAGCCGGGACAGATACGAGCAGTACTTC
CDR3: CASSRDRYEQYF

D: TRBD2
J: TRBJ2-7
size: NA
V: TRBV19
DNA: TGTGCCAGTAGTTTCACTAGCGTTACGGACGAGCAGTACTTC
CDR3: CASSFTSVTDEQYF

D: NA
J: TRBJ2-2
size: NA
V: TRBV9
DNA: TGTGCCAGCAGCGGGGGGGGGCTAGGAGGGGAGCTGTTTTTT
CDR3: CASSGGGLGGELFF

D: NA
J: TRBJ2-1
size: NA
V: TRBV5-4
DNA: TGTGCCAGCAGGCCCGGACAGGGACTAAATGAGCAGTTCTTC
CDR3: CASRPGQGLNEQFF

D: TRBD1
J: TRBJ1-5
size: NA
V: TRBV7-2
DNA: TGTGCCAGCAGCTTTGGACAGGGGAATCAGCCCCAGCATTTT
CDR3: CASSFGQGNQPQHF